This T cell receptor (beta chain) was obtained from a study of T cell responses to AZD1222 COVID-19 vaccine. Study-level points and caveats: Clonal diversity was possibly underestimated; the donors were predominantly white British and more often female.

The CDR3 is 16 residues long. Germline assignment: CDR1 KGHSH and CDR2 LQKENI. The V gene end was trimmed by 6 bases and the J gene end by 6 bases; junction bases not matched to a gene: 10. A remark on this clone: No antigen is known for it.

Libraries were prepared by immunoSEQ multiplex PCR; TCRdb keeps only in-frame clonotypes and omits some of them. The sample includes roughly 170,000 clones, 85% to 95% of them seen just once. This receptor was identified in an adult in good health. J is TRBJ2-1 and V is TRBV18; 11 nucleotides agree with TRBD2. The material sequenced was peripheral blood, taken on day 0 of AZD1222 vaccination. In nucleotides, the CDR3 is TGTGCCAGCTCCCCGACCGCCGGACTAGCGGGCAATGAGCAGTTCTTC. Translating it yields CASSPTAGLAGNEQFF.